Listed below are T cell receptor beta chains from one sample, sequenced in a study of neoadjuvant nivolumab and ipilimumab in lung cancer. Profiling relied on immunoSEQ multiplex PCR, and the TCRdb table lists in-frame clones only, not all of them. The sample lists more than 25,000 clones, around 86% occurring once. The specimen was tumor tissue, collected after neoadjuvant nivolumab, alone or with ipilimumab, at or shortly before surgery. Receptors originate from an adult with non-small cell lung cancer. CDR3s include the opening cysteine and the closing phenylalanine or tryptophan.

V gene	J gene	CDR3 protein
TRBV7-9	TRBJ1-5	CASSLGGQLINQPQHF
TRBV10-1	TRBJ2-2	CASQRDLRTGELFF
TRBV5-1	TRBJ2-3	CASRGVAGADTQYF
TRBV30	TRBJ2-5	CAWSVQGTQYF
TRBV5-1	TRBJ2-1	CASSFSPGTSGYNEQFF
TRBV6-1	TRBJ1-5	CASSEAWGAGQPQHF
TRBV29-1	TRBJ2-7	CSAGTPLGEQYF
TRBV5-1	TRBJ1-1	CASSTNRGGTEAFF
TRBV6-5	TRBJ1-1	CASSRQGVEAFF
TRBV19	TRBJ2-5	CASSADRGPTPQETQYF
TRBV20-1	TRBJ1-2	CSARDIGGYTF
TRBV29-1	TRBJ1-4	CSEFRGLANEKLFF
TRBV11-3	TRBJ2-5	CASSVEAGEETQYF
TRBV5-8	TRBJ2-2	CASSLVGRGTGELFF